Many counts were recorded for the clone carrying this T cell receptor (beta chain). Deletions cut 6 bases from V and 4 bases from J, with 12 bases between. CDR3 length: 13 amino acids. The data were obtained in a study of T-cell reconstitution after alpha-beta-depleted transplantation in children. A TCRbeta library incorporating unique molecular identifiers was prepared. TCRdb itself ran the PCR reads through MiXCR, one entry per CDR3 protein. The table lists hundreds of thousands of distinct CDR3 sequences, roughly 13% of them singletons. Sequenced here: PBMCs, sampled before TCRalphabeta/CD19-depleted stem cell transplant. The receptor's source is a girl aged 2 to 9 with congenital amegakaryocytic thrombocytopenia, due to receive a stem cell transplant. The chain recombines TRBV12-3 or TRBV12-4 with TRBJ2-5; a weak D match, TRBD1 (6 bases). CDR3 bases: TGTGCCAGCAGAACAGGGATCTTAGAGACCCAGTACTTC. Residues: CASRTGILETQYF.